The 30 T cell receptor beta chains given below trace back to one sample, sequenced in a study of blood T cell repertoires in COVID-19. Profiling relied on immunoSEQ multiplex PCR, and the TCRdb table lists in-frame clones only, not all of them. The sample includes roughly 99,000 clones, about three quarters of them seen just once. The source material was peripheral blood. These receptors came from a man in his 70s with acute or convalescent COVID-19.

This clone was recorded only once. The V and J genes are TRBV7-2 and TRBJ2-5; 9 bases agree with TRBD2. This CDR3 region has 13 residues. Unmatched junction bases numbered 7, after V lost 8 bases and J lost 6 bases. Germline V gene lookup returns CDR1 SGHTA and CDR2 FQGNSA. In DNA, the CDR3 is TGTGCCAGCCGACTAGCGGCCTCCAAGACCCAGTACTTC. It encodes CASRLAASKTQYF. Using reference TRBV7-2 and TRBJ2-5 for the parts outside the CDR3, the full variable domain is GAGVSQSPSNKVTEKGKDVELRCDPISGHTALYWYRQSLGQGLEFLIYFQGNSAPDKSGLPSDRFSAERTGGSVSTLTIQRTQQEDSAVYLCASRLAASKTQYFGPGTRLLVL.

This chain joins TRBV2 and TRBJ2-3; 7 nucleotides align to TRBD2. Germline V gene lookup returns CDR1 SNHLY and CDR2 FYNNEI. The CDR3 loop spans 14 amino acids. V dropped 5 bases and J dropped 1; count of bases not matched to a gene: 3. The CDR3 here is CASSLGGGTDTQYF. Written as DNA, the CDR3 is TGTGCCAGCAGTCTGGGGGGGGGCACAGATACGCAGTATTTT.

This clone was detected only a few times. The chain has TRBV3-1 (or the pseudogene TRBV3-2) and TRBJ2-5; TRBD2 matches 10 bases. Germline V lookup: CDR1 LGHDT, CDR2 YNNKEL (reference sequence). This CDR3 spans 15 amino acids. The J segment lost 3 bases and the V segment lost 1 base, leaving 2 bases of the junction unmatched. The CDR3 nucleotides are TGTGCCAGCAGCCAAGGTCTAGCGGGGGAAGAGACCCAGTACTTC. This encodes CASSQGLAGEETQYF.

The chain recombines TRBV7-6 with TRBJ2-3, with 14 bases identical to TRBD2. V was clipped by 6 bases and J by 3 bases; unmatched bases: 8. Germline CDR1 and CDR2: SGHVS and FNYEAQ. This CDR3 is 17 amino acids long. Written as DNA, the CDR3 is TGTGCCAGCAGTTCGACTAGCGGGGGGGCCTTTACAGATACGCAGTATTTT. This translates into CASSSTSGGAFTDTQYF.

V gene TRBV10-3 combines with J gene TRBJ2-1, with 13 bases aligning to TRBD2. Per the germline V gene, CDR1 is ENHRY and CDR2 is SYGVKD. V dropped 6 bases and J dropped 7; count of bases not matched to a gene: 12. CDR3 size: 17 residues. CDR3 bases: TGTGCCATCAGGGCCGGGACTAGCGGGGAGACACAAAATGAGCAGTTCTTC. It yields the protein CAIRAGTSGETQNEQFF.

The rearrangement joins TRBV6-5 to TRBJ2-7; TRBD1 agrees at 8 bases. Germline V gene data show CDR1 as MNHEY and CDR2 as SVGAGI. The V and J ends lost 6 bases and 6 bases, in that order; junction bases with no gene match: 7. The CDR3 has 13 residues. CDR3: CASRHPTGAEQYF. The CDR3 DNA reads TGTGCCAGCAGGCACCCGACAGGGGCCGAGCAGTACTTC.

The chain recombines TRBV21-1 with TRBJ1-3; the table gives TRBD1 as D, unverified against the DNA. TRBV21-1 is a known pseudogene. The CDR3 has 14 amino acids. CDR3 loop: CASAQGAPGNTIYF. The CDR3 nucleotides are TGTGCCAGCGCACAGGGGGCACCCGGAAACACCATATATTTT.

In DNA form, the CDR3 reads TGTGCCAGCAGTGAGGACATATCTAACTATGGCTACACCTTC. This translates into CASSEDISNYGYTF. This chain joins TRBV2 and TRBJ1-2; tentative D call: TRBD1 (5 bases). The germline V and J ends were trimmed by 3 bases and 0 bases, with 8 bases remaining between them. Germline CDR1 reads SNHLY; CDR2 reads FYNNEI. The CDR3 is 14 residues long.

The chain recombines TRBV2 with TRBJ2-3; 8 bases line up with TRBD1. The ends lost 10 bases at V and 1 base at J; junction bases unmatched: 7. Germline CDR1 and CDR2: SNHLY and FYNNEI. The CDR3 extends over 14 amino acids. The DNA for the CDR3 is TGTGCCACCGACCCGGGACAGGGCACAGATACGCAGTATTTT. It translates to CATDPGQGTDTQYF.

The chain joins TRBV10-3 to TRBJ2-5; D possibly corresponds to TRBD1 (6 bases). CDR1 and CDR2 (germline): ENHRY, SYGVKD. Trimming shortened V by 1 base and J by 1 base, and 13 bases separated the two germline ends. The CDR3 is 16 amino acids. The CDR3 reads CAISELGTQLQETQYF. The CDR3 DNA reads as TGTGCCATCAGTGAGTTGGGGACACAGCTCCAAGAGACCCAGTACTTC.

V gene TRBV5-1 combines with J gene TRBJ2-5, with 7 nucleotides matching TRBD1. The CDR3 sequence is 14 residues long. Germline V lookup: CDR1 SGHRS, CDR2 YFSETQ. V gave up 4 bases and J gave up 5 bases; unmatched junction bases: 8. CDR3 protein: CASSKRQGMETQYF. The DNA for the CDR3 is TGCGCCAGCAGCAAACGACAGGGAATGGAGACCCAGTACTTC. Based on the CDR3 plus reference TRBV5-1 and TRBJ2-5, the full variable domain is KAGVTQTPRYLIKTRGQQVTLSCSPISGHRSVSWYQQTPGQGLQFLFEYFSETQRNKGNFPGRFSGRQFSNSRSEMNVSTLELGDSALYLCASSKRQGMETQYFGPGTRLLVL.

The V call is TRBV11-2, the J call TRBJ2-1; TRBD2 matches 9 bases. Trimming took 5 bases from V and 6 from J; bases not matched to a gene: 8. This CDR3 has 15 amino acids. CDR1 SGHAT and CDR2 FQNNGV come from the germline V gene. The CDR3, as DNA: TGTGCCAGCAGCCTCACTAGCGGGTCCCTCAATGAGCAGTTCTTC. Translating gives CASSLTSGSLNEQFF. The full variable domain, completed using reference TRBV11-2 and TRBJ2-1, is EAGVAQSPRYKIIEKRQSVAFWCNPISGHATLYWYQQILGQGPKLLIQFQNNGVVDDSQLPKDRFSAERLKGVDSTLKIQPAKLEDSAVYLCASSLTSGSLNEQFFGPGTRLTVL.

This clone was observed a single time. This chain uses TRBV11-1 with TRBJ1-2; tentative D call: TRBD1 (5 bases). CDR3 length: 13 residues. CDR1 and CDR2 from the germline V gene are SGHAT and FQDESV (reference sequence). The V end lost 4 bases, the J end lost 4 bases, and 10 bases lay between the germline ends. CDR3 region: CASSSRGTYGYTF. Here the CDR3 DNA reads TGTGCCAGCAGCTCACGGGGGACCTATGGCTACACCTTC.

In this sample, this clone turned up once. The chain carries TRBV7-3 and TRBJ2-5, with 11 nucleotides matching TRBD2. The junction had 4 bases not matched to a gene; V was cut back by 5 bases and J by 2 bases. The CDR3 contains 15 residues. Germline V lookup: CDR1 SGHTA, CDR2 FQGTGA. The CDR3 DNA reads as TGTGCCAGCAGCCCCGGGACTAGCGGACAAGAGACCCAGTACTTC. Translated: CASSPGTSGQETQYF.

This chain uses TRBV11-2 with TRBJ2-1; 11 positions agree with TRBD2. The germline V gene has CDR1 SGHAT and CDR2 FQNNGV. This CDR3 comprises 17 residues. Losses at the gene ends were 0 bases for V and 4 bases for J; bases not matched to a gene: 5. The CDR3 protein is CASSLEFTSGGYNEQFF. The CDR3 DNA reads TGTGCCAGCAGCTTAGAATTCACTAGCGGGGGTTACAATGAGCAGTTCTTC.

This rearrangement joins TRBV18 to TRBJ2-3; unclear D gene. The V end lost 0 bases, the J end lost 4 bases, and 11 bases lay between the germline ends. The CDR3 contains 15 residues. Looked up from germline, CDR1 is KGHSH and CDR2 is LQKENI. The CDR3 DNA sequence: TGTGCCAGCTCACCACCTCGCAATCTAGCAGATACGCAGTATTTT. This gives the protein CASSPPRNLADTQYF.

V gene TRBV6-5 combines with J gene TRBJ2-2, with a possible D match to TRBD2 (5 bases). The CDR3 has 11 residues. Germline V gene lookup returns CDR1 MNHEY and CDR2 SVGAGI. Trimming pared 10 bases from V and 10 bases from J, leaving 13 bases between. Here the CDR3 reads CATQQGLELFF. The CDR3, as DNA: TGTGCCACCCAACAAGGACTGGAGCTGTTTTTT.

The chain links TRBV6-5 to TRBJ1-2; 10 nucleotides align to TRBD1. CDR3 size: 13 residues. CDR1 and CDR2 from the germline V gene are MNHEY and SVGAGI. With V trimmed by 6 bases and J by 7 bases, 5 bases remained unmatched. The CDR3 spells CASRVGQGGGYTF. The CDR3 region has the DNA TGTGCCAGCAGAGTCGGACAGGGGGGTGGCTACACCTTC.

The chain is built from TRBV9 and TRBJ1-1; D not resolved. There are 15 residues in the CDR3. Germline assignment: CDR1 SGDLS and CDR2 YYNGEE. V was cut by 0 bases and J by 1 base, with 10 bases left in between. As DNA, the CDR3 is TGTGCCAGCAGCGTAGGGGCAGGTGCGAACACTGAAGCTTTCTTT. Protein: CASSVGAGANTEAFF.

The genes are TRBV2 and TRBJ2-7; 8 positions match TRBD2. The CDR3 covers 13 residues. V lost 6 bases and J lost 0; bases outside the gene matches: 1. Germline CDR1 and CDR2: SNHLY and FYNNEI. DNA for the CDR3: TGTGCCAGCAGAAGCGGGAGCTCCTACGAGCAGTACTTC. This encodes CASRSGSSYEQYF.

The chain joins TRBV5-1 to TRBJ2-3, with 11 bases identical to TRBD2. CDR1 and CDR2 (germline): SGHRS, YFSETQ. The CDR3 loop spans 16 amino acids. Losses at the gene ends were 2 bases for V and 6 bases for J; bases not matched to a gene: 8. CDR3: CASSLLLAGATDTQYF. CDR3 nucleotides: TGCGCCAGCAGCTTACTACTAGCGGGGGCGACGGATACGCAGTATTTT.

The gene calls are TRBV27 and TRBJ1-3; TRBD1 matches at 8 bases. Germline CDR1 and CDR2: MNHEY and SMNVEV (reference sequence). The CDR3 has 16 residues. After removal of 5 bases from V and 0 bases from J, the junction contained 6 bases not matched to a gene. The CDR3 loop is CASSPRTGRSGNTIYF. The CDR3 DNA reads TGTGCCAGCAGTCCTCGGACAGGGCGCTCTGGAAACACCATATATTTT.

With regard to this clone: Other DNA sequences in this specimen translate into the identical CDR3. The rearrangement links TRBV7-2 to TRBJ2-2; D is ambiguous. V lost 5 bases to trimming and J lost 4 bases, with 5 bases between them. The CDR3 contains 12 residues. The germline V gene has CDR1 SGHTA and CDR2 FQGNSA. The CDR3 loop is CASSPSTGELFF. In DNA form, the CDR3 reads TGTGCCAGCAGCCCTAGCACCGGGGAGCTGTTTTTT. Full variable domain (missing parts from reference TRBV7-2 and TRBJ2-2): GAGVSQSPSNKVTEKGKDVELRCDPISGHTALYWYRQSLGQGLEFLIYFQGNSAPDKSGLPSDRFSAERTGGSVSTLTIQRTQQEDSAVYLCASSPSTGELFFGEGSRLTVL.

This clone came up once. V usage is TRBV3-1 (or the pseudogene TRBV3-2) and J usage is TRBJ1-2; D possibly corresponds to TRBD1 (5 bases). The CDR3 sequence is 14 residues long. V lost 0 bases and J 0 bases, leaving 5 bases between the germline ends. Per germline, CDR1 LGHDT and CDR2 YNNKEL (reference sequence). The DNA for the CDR3 is TGTGCCAGCAGCCAAGACAGGGCTAACTATGGCTACACCTTC. Translation gives CASSQDRANYGYTF.

This clone was observed a handful of times. This rearrangement joins TRBV4-3 to TRBJ1-1, with D maybe TRBD1 (5 bases). With 4 bases removed from V and 0 bases from J, the gap between germline ends came to 12 bases. The CDR3 is 15 amino acids. Germline V lookup: CDR1 LGHNA, CDR2 YSLEER. The CDR3 sequence is CASSRQFALNTEAFF. The CDR3 nucleotides read TGCGCCAGCAGCCGACAGTTTGCGTTGAACACTGAAGCTTTCTTT.

This chain uses TRBV7-2 with TRBJ2-1; 9 positions match TRBD2. This CDR3 region has 15 residues. CDR1 is SGHTA and CDR2 is FQGNSA in the germline V gene. Trimming cost V 3 bases and J 4 bases; bases outside gene matches: 4. The CDR3 DNA reads as TGTGCCAGCAGCTTTTCAGCGGGGGGTTACAATGAGCAGTTCTTC. The encoded protein is CASSFSAGGYNEQFF.

The chain is built from TRBV5-1 and TRBJ1-4, with D perhaps TRBD1 (5 bases). The CDR3 contains 14 residues. Per germline, CDR1 SGHRS and CDR2 YFSETQ. V was trimmed by 1 base and J by 2 bases, leaving 6 bases between them. The CDR3 is CASSLSGTNEKLFF. The CDR3 DNA sequence: TGCGCCAGCAGCTTGTCAGGGACTAATGAAAAACTGTTTTTT.

This clone was detected a few times. The rearrangement links TRBV7-9 to TRBJ1-1; the D is unclear. Germline CDR1 and CDR2: SEHNR and FQNEAQ (reference sequence). The CDR3 sequence is 16 residues long. The V end lost 5 bases, the J end lost 3 bases, and 19 bases lay between the germline ends. CDR3 in DNA: TGTGCCAGCAGCGCACAGTTAGGGCTCGGGGACACTGAAGCTTTCTTT. It encodes CASSAQLGLGDTEAFF.

The gene calls are TRBV29-1 and TRBJ1-4; 9 positions match TRBD1. CDR1 and CDR2 (germline): SQVTM, ANQGSEA. V lost 7 bases to trimming and J lost 5 bases; unmatched junction nucleotides: 8. The CDR3 runs 14 residues. The CDR3: CSAGPGTGNEKLFF. The CDR3 DNA is TGCAGCGCTGGACCCGGGACAGGGAATGAAAAACTGTTTTTT.

V gene TRBV3-1 (or the pseudogene TRBV3-2) combines with J gene TRBJ2-3; TRBD1 matches at 8 bases. There are 14 residues in the CDR3. V dropped 4 bases and J dropped 6; count of bases not matched to a gene: 6. The germline V gene encodes CDR1 LGHDT and CDR2 YNNKEL (reference sequence). The CDR3 nucleotides read TGTGCCAGCAGCCTTCGGACAGGGCGGGATACGCAGTATTTT. This codes for CASSLRTGRDTQYF.